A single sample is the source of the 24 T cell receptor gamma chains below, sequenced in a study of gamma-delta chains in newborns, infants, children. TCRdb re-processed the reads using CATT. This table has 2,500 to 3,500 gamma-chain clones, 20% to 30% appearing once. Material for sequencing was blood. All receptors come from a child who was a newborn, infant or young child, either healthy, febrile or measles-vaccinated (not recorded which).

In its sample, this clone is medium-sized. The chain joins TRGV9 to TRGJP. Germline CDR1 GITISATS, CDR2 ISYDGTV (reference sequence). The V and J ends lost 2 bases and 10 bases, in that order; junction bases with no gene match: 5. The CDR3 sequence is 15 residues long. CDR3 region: CALWEESLGKKIKVF. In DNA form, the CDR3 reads TGTGCCTTGTGGGAGGAGAGCTTGGGCAAAAAAATCAAGGTATTT.

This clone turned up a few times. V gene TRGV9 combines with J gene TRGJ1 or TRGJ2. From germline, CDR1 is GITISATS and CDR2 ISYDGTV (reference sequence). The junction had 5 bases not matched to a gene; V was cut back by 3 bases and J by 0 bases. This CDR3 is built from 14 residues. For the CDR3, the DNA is TGTGCCTTGTGGGAGCCGTCGAATTATTATAAGAAACTCTTT. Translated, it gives CALWEPSNYYKKLF.

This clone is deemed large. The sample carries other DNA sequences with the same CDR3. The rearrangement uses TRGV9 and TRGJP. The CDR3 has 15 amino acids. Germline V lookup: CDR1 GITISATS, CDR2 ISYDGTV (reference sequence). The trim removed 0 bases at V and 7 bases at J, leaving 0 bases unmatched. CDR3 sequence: CALWEVELGKKIKVF. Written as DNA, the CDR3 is TGTGCCTTGTGGGAGGTGGAGTTGGGCAAAAAAATCAAGGTATTT.

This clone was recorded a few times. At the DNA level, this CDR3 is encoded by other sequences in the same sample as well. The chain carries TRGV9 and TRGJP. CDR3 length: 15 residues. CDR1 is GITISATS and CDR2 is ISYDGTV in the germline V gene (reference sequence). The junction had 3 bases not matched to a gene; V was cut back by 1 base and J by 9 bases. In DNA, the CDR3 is TGTGCCTTGTGGGAGGTTCGGTTGGGCAAAAAAATCAAGGTATTT. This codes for CALWEVRLGKKIKVF.

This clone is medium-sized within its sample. In nucleotides, the CDR3 is TGTGCCACCTGGGACCGGGGGAGTAGTGATTGGATCAAGACGTTT. It yields the protein CATWDRGSSDWIKTF. The chain has TRGV2 and TRGJP2. Germline V CDR1 and CDR2: EGSNGY, YDSYNSKV. The J segment lost 2 bases and the V segment lost 3 bases, leaving 6 bases of the junction unmatched. The CDR3 runs to 15 residues.

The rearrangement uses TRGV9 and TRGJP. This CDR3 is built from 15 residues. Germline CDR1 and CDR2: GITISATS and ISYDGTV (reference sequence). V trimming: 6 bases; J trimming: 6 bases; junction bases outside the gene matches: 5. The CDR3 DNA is TGTGCCTTGTGGAACTTAGAGTTGGGCAAAAAAATCAAGGTATTT. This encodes CALWNLELGKKIKVF.

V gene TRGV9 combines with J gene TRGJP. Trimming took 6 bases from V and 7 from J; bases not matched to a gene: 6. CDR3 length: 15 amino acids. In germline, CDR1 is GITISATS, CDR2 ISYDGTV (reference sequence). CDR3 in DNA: TGTGCCTTGTGGAACGGGGAGTTGGGCAAAAAAATCAAGGTATTT. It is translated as CALWNGELGKKIKVF.

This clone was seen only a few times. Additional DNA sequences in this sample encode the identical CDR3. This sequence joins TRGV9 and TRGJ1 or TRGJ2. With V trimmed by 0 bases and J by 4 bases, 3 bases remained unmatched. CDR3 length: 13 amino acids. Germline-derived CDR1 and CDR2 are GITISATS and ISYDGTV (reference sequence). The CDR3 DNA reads TGTGCCTTGTGGGAGGTGTTCTATTATAAGAAACTCTTT. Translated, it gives CALWEVFYYKKLF.

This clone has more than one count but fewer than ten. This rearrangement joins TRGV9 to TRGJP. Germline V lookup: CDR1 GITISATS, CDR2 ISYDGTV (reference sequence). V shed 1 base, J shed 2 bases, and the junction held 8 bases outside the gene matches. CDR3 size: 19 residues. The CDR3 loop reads CALWEVTLRQELGKKIKVF. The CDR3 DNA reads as TGTGCCTTGTGGGAGGTTACGTTAAGGCAAGAGTTGGGCAAAAAAATCAAGGTATTT.

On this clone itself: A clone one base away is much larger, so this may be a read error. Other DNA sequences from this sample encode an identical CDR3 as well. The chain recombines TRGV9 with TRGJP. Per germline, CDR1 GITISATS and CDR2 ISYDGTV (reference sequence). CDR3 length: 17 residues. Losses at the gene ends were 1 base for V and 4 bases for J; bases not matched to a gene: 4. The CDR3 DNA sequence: TGTGCCTTGTGGGAGGTCCTTCAAGAGTTGGGCAAAAAAATCAAGGTATTT. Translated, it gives CALWEVLQELGKKIKVF.

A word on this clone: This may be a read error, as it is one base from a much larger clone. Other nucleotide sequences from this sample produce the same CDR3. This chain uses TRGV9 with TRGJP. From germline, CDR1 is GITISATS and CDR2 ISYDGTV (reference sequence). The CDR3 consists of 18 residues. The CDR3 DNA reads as TGTGCCTTGTGGGAGGGGAGACCTCAAGAGTTGGGAAAAAAAATCAAGGTATTT. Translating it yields CALWEGRPQELGKKIKVF.

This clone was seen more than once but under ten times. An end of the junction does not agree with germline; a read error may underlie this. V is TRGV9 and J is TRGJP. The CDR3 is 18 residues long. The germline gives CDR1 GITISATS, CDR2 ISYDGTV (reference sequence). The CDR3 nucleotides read TGTGCCTTGTGGGAGCAGCTTGGGGAAGAGTTGGGCAAAAAAATCAAGGTATTT. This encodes CALWEQLGEELGKKIKVF.

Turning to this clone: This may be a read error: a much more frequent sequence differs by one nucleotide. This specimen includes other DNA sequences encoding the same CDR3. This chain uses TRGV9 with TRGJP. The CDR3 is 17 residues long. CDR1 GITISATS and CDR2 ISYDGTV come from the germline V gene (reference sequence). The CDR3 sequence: CALWEARQELGKKIKVF. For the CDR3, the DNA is TGTGCCTTGTGGGAGGCGAGGCAAGAGTTGGGCAAAAAAATAAAGGTATTT.

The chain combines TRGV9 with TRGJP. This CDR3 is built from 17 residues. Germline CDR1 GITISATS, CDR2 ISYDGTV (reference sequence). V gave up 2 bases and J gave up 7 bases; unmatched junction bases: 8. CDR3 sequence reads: CALWEGVFELGKKIKVF. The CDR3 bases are TGTGCCTTGTGGGAGGGGGTCTTTGAGTTGGGCAAAAAAATCAAGGTATTT.

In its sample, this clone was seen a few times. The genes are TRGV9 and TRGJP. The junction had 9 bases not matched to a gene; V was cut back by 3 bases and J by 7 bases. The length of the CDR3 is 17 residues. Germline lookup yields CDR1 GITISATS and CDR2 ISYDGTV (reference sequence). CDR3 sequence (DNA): TGTGCCTTGTGGGAGTCCCCCGCGGAGTTGGGCAAAAAAATCAAGGTATTT. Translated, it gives CALWESPAELGKKIKVF.

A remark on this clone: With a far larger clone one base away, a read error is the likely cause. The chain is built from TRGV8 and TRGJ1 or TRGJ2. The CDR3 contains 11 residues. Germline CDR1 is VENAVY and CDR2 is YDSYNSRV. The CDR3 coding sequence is TGTGCCACCCGGGATAGGCATAAGAAACTCTTT. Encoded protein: CATRDRHKKLF.

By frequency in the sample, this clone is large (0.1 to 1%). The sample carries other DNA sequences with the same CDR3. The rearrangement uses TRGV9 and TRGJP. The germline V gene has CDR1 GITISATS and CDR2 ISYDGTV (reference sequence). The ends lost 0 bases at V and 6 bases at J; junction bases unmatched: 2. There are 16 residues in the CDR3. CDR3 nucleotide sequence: TGTGCCTTGTGGGAGGTGTTAGAGTTGGGCAAAAAAATCAAGGTATTT. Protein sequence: CALWEVLELGKKIKVF.

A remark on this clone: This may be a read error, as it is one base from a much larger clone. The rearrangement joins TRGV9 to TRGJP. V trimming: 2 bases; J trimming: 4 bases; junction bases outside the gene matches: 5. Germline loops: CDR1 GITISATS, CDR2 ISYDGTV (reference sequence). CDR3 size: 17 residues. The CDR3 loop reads CALWEEDQELGKKIKVF. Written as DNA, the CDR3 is TGTGCCTTGTGGGAGGAAGACCAAGAGTTGGGCAAAAAAATCAAGGTATTT.

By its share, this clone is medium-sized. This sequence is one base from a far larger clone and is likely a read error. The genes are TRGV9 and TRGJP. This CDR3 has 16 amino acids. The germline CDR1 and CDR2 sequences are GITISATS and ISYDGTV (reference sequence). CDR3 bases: TGTGCCTCGTGGGAGGTGCAAGAGTTGGGCAAAAAAATCAAGGTATTT. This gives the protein CASWEVQELGKKIKVF.

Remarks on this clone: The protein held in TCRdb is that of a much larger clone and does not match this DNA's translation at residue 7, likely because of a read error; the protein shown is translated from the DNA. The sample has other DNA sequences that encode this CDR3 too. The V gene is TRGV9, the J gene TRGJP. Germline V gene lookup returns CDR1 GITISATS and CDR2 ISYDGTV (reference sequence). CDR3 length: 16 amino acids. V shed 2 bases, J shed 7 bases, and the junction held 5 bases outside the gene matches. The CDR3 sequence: CALWEARELGKKIKVF. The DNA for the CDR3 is TGTGCCTTGTGGGAGGCCCGGGAGTTGGGCAAAAAAATCAAGGTATTT.

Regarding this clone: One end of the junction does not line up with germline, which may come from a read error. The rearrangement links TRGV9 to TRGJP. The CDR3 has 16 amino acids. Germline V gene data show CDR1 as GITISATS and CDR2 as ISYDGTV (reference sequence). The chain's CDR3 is CALWDLTEVGKKINVF. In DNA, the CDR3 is TGTGCCTTGTGGGACCTGACAGAGGTGGGCAAAAAAATCAATGTATTC.

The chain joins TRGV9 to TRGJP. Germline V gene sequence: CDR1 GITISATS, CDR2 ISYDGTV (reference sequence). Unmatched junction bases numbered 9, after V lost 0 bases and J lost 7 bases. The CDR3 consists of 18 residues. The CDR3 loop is CALWEVIRSELGKKIKVF. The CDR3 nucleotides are TGTGCCTTGTGGGAGGTGATTAGGTCGGAGTTGGGCAAAAAAATCAAGGTATTT.

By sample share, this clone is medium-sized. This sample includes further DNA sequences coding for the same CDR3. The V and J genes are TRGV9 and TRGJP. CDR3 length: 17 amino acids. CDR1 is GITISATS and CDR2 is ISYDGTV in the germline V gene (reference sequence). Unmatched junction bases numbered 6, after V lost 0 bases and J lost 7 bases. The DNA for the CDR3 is TGTGCCTTGTGGGAGGTGCTGGGTGAGTTGGGCAAAAAAATCAAGGTATTT. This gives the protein CALWEVLGELGKKIKVF.

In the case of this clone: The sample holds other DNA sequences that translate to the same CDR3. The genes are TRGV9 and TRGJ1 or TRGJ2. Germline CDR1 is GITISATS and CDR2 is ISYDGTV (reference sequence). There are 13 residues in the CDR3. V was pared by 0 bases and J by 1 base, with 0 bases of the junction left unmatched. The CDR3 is CALWEVNYYKKLF. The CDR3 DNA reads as TGTGCCTTGTGGGAGGTGAATTATTATAAGAAACTCTTT.